This is a list of T cell receptor beta chains from one sample in a study of blood T cell repertoires in COVID-19. Generated by immunoSEQ multiplex PCR, the TCRdb table keeps only in-frame clones and is missing some. The repertoire consists of around 260,000 clones, with about 88% occurring once and the leading ten covering about 3.6%. Sequences were obtained from peripheral blood. Receptors originate from a man younger than 35 with active or convalescent COVID-19. Each CDR3 is given with its conserved first and last residue. Fields, in order: J gene, V gene, D gene, clone size, CDR3 DNA, CDR3 protein. The D gene is left open where the match is weak. Only some rows state a clone size, as once, few, many or a class for expanded clones.

TRBJ1-2	TRBV29-1	.	.	TGCAGCGTTGGACAGGATCGGGGCTACACCTTC	CSVGQDRGYTF
TRBJ2-5	TRBV5-4	.	.	TGTGCCAGCAGCCGAGCTCATTCGGGGAGCAGGGAGACCCAGTACTTC	CASSRAHSGSRETQYF
TRBJ1-2	TRBV7-9	.	.	TGTGCCAGCAGCTTCCCGGCGGCTAACTATGGCTACACCTTC	CASSFPAANYGYTF
TRBJ2-3	TRBV30	.	.	TGTGCCTGGAGCCCGGGAACAGATACGCAGTATTTT	CAWSPGTDTQYF
TRBJ2-1	TRBV5-6	TRBD2	.	TGTGCCAGCAGGGAGGGACTAGCGATCCACAATGAGCAGTTCTTC	CASREGLAIHNEQFF
TRBJ2-5	TRBV7-2	.	.	TGTGCCAGCAGCTCCGGACTCCGAGTCGGTCAAGAGACCCAGTACTTC	CASSSGLRVGQETQYF
TRBJ1-3	TRBV3-1/TRBV3-2	TRBD1	once	TGTGCCAGCAGGCAGGGGGGAGGAAACACCATATATTTT	CASRQGGGNTIYF
TRBJ1-3	TRBV19	TRBD1	.	TGTGCCAGTAGTAGACGACAGGGGATGGCTCGGGGCTCTGGAAACACCATATATTTT	CASSRRQGMARGSGNTIYF
TRBJ1-4	TRBV5-1	.	.	TGCGCCAGCAGCTCCAGACAGGTCGGTGATGAAAAACTGTTTTTT	CASSSRQVGDEKLFF
TRBJ1-5	TRBV19	.	.	TGTGCCTCCTGCGATCAGGGCGGGGGCAATCAGCCCCAGCATTTT	CASCDQGGGNQPQHF
TRBJ1-1	TRBV6-4	.	.	TGTGCCAGCAGTGTTGAGAGGGACACTGAAGCTTTCTTT	CASSVERDTEAFF
TRBJ1-1	TRBV11-1	.	.	TGTGCCAGCAGCGGATCCTTCGGGATCCACACTGAAGCTTTCTTT	CASSGSFGIHTEAFF
TRBJ2-1	TRBV19	.	once	TGTGCCAGTAGTAGGGCCTCCTACAATGAGCAGTTCTTC	CASSRASYNEQFF
TRBJ2-3	TRBV28	.	.	TGTGCCACCCAATTCGACTCACCCACCACAGATACGCAGTATTTT	CATQFDSPTTDTQYF
TRBJ2-1	TRBV7-2	TRBD1	.	TGTGCCAGCAGCGCCCGGACAGGGGATGAGCAGTTCTTC	CASSARTGDEQFF
TRBJ1-4	TRBV5-4	.	.	TGTGCCAGCAGCCCAGACCCTTTTGAGGCAACTAATGAAAAACTGTTTTTT	CASSPDPFEATNEKLFF
TRBJ2-5	TRBV21-1	.	.	TGTGCCAGCGAATCCAGGGGCGGAGAGACCCAGTACTTC	CASESRGGETQYF
TRBJ1-6	TRBV6-5	.	.	TGTGCCAGCAGTTCTTTTACAGGAAATTCACCCCTCCACTTT	CASSSFTGNSPLHF
TRBJ2-2	TRBV5-4	.	.	TGTGCCAGCAGCTTGGATCCAGGGCAGGACGGGGAGCTGTTTTTT	CASSLDPGQDGELFF
TRBJ1-1	TRBV25-1	TRBD1	.	TGTGCCAGCAGTGAACCGATAAACCCCGACAGGGGTGCTTTCTTT	CASSEPINPDRGAFF
TRBJ2-7	TRBV7-9	TRBD1	.	TGTGCCAGCAGCTTGTCCGGGACAGGGTTCTACGAGCAGTACTTC	CASSLSGTGFYEQYF
TRBJ1-1	TRBV13	TRBD1	.	TGTGCCAGCAGCTCAGACGGACAGGTGACTGAAGCTTTCTTT	CASSSDGQVTEAFF
TRBJ1-2	TRBV12-5	TRBD1	.	TGTGCTAGTGGTATAGGGACAGGGGCCTATGGCTACACCTTC	CASGIGTGAYGYTF
TRBJ1-5	TRBV6-5	TRBD1	.	TGTGCCAGCAGCGGACAGGGGTATAGCAATCAGCCCCAGCATTTT	CASSGQGYSNQPQHF
TRBJ2-7	TRBV5-1	TRBD2	.	TGCGCCAGCCGTGCTAGCGGCTCCTACGAGCAGTACTTC	CASRASGSYEQYF
TRBJ2-7	TRBV5-8	.	.	TGTGCCAGCAGCTTGAGAGGGGACTGGTACTACGAGCAGTACTTC	CASSLRGDWYYEQYF
TRBJ2-3	TRBV7-7	TRBD1	.	TGTGCCAGCAGCCCAGGGACAGGGGGCACAGATACGCAGTATTTT	CASSPGTGGTDTQYF
TRBJ1-6	TRBV6-6	.	.	TGTGCCAGCAGTTCCCAGGAACCCTCACCCCTCCACTTT	CASSSQEPSPLHF
TRBJ2-2	TRBV6-2/TRBV6-3	.	.	TGTGCCAGCAGTTACGTGTTGCGCCGGTACCACACCGGGGAGCTGTTTTTT	CASSYVLRRYHTGELFF
TRBJ2-5	TRBV6-5	TRBD1	.	TGTGCCAGCAGCCAAGGACAGGGGGAGACCCAGTACTTC	CASSQGQGETQYF
TRBJ2-7	TRBV14	.	.	TGTGCCAGCAGCCTGGTGGGGGGGGCCTTACTCGAGCAGTACTTC	CASSLVGGALLEQYF
TRBJ2-7	TRBV19	TRBD2	.	TGTGCCAGTAGTATTTTCGGCGGGAGCTTATACGAGCAGTACTTC	CASSIFGGSLYEQYF
TRBJ1-1	TRBV7-2	.	.	TGTGCCAGCTCGCAGGGGAACACTGAAGCTTTCTTT	CASSQGNTEAFF
TRBJ2-7	TRBV2	TRBD1	few	TGTGCCAGCAGGCAACTTGGGACAGGGGAGTACGAGCAGTACTTC	CASRQLGTGEYEQYF
TRBJ1-2	TRBV9	TRBD1	.	TGTGCCAGCAGCGTAGCGTCAGGGGGCTGGTATGGCTACACCTTC	CASSVASGGWYGYTF
TRBJ2-3	TRBV7-2	.	.	TGTGCCAGCAGCCCCCCCAGCGGAATTAGCACAGATACGCAGTATTTT	CASSPPSGISTDTQYF
TRBJ2-7	TRBV24-1	TRBD1	.	TGTGCCACCAGTGATCCGACAGGGGCCTCCTACGAGCAGTACTTC	CATSDPTGASYEQYF
TRBJ2-3	TRBV11-3	TRBD2	.	TGTGCCAGCAGCCCACCGGGAGCGGGAATCACAGATACGCAGTATTTT	CASSPPGAGITDTQYF
TRBJ2-5	TRBV12-3/TRBV12-4	.	.	TGTGCCAGCAAAGCCCCATCGGAGACCCAGTACTTC	CASKAPSETQYF
TRBJ1-2	TRBV5-1	TRBD1	.	TGCGCCAGCAGCCTCAACGGACAGGACAATAACTATGGCTACACCTTC	CASSLNGQDNNYGYTF
TRBJ1-1	TRBV4-1	TRBD1	.	TGCGCCAGCAGCCAAGGCCCCACAGGGGGATCTGAAGCTTTCTTT	CASSQGPTGGSEAFF
TRBJ2-1	TRBV5-6	.	.	TGTGCCAGCAGCTCGCGGAGGGTCCCCTACAATGAGCAGTTCTTC	CASSSRRVPYNEQFF
TRBJ1-4	TRBV2	.	.	TGTGCCAGCAGTTATCGAGGGATTAATGAAAAACTGTTTTTT	CASSYRGINEKLFF
TRBJ1-2	TRBV6-1	.	.	TGTGCCAGCAGTGAATCCAAGCGCTGGAACTATGGCTACACCTTC	CASSESKRWNYGYTF
TRBJ2-7	TRBV11-1	.	once	TGTGCCAGCAGCTTAGCGGGCAGTTACTACGAGCAGTACTTC	CASSLAGSYYEQYF
TRBJ2-1	TRBV27	.	few	TGTGCCAGCAGTCGACTACCCCATGAGCAGTTCTTC	CASSRLPHEQFF
TRBJ1-5	TRBV5-1	.	.	TGCGCCAGCAGCTCTAGACCGGGCAATCAGCCCCAGCATTTT	CASSSRPGNQPQHF
TRBJ1-2	TRBV6-6	TRBD1	.	TGTGCCAGCAGTTACTCCCTGACAGGGTATGGCTACACCTTC	CASSYSLTGYGYTF
TRBJ1-2	TRBV28	.	once	TGTGCCAGCAGTTCTGCGGGGGGCTATGGCTACACCTTC	CASSSAGGYGYTF
TRBJ2-2	TRBV13	.	.	TGTGCCAGCAGCTCCGACACTTGGACGAACACCGGGGAGCTGTTTTTT	CASSSDTWTNTGELFF
TRBJ2-5	TRBV12-5	.	.	TGTGCTAGTGGTTTAGGTTTTAAAGGGGGACGGGAGACCCAGTACTTC	CASGLGFKGGRETQYF
TRBJ1-2	TRBV6-1	.	.	TGTGCCAGCAGTGAAGGGGGAGGCACTAACTATGGCTACACCTTC	CASSEGGGTNYGYTF
TRBJ1-2	TRBV2	TRBD1	.	TGTGCCAGCAGAGAAAGGACAGGCTATGGCTACACCTTC	CASRERTGYGYTF